The 26 T cell receptor beta chains listed next were all sequenced from one sample in a study of blood T cell repertoires in COVID-19. Profiling relied on immunoSEQ multiplex PCR, and the TCRdb table lists in-frame clones only, not all of them. Of hundreds of thousands of clones in the sample, 82% were seen once. The sequencing input was PBMCs or T cells enriched from blood (not recorded which). Receptors originate from a man aged 35 to 55 who had been exposed to COVID-19.

This rearrangement joins TRBV14 to TRBJ2-3, with a tentative D call TRBD2 (6 bases). CDR1 and CDR2 from the germline V gene are SGHDN and FVKESK. The CDR3 sequence is 16 residues long. V lost 6 bases and J lost 2, with 18 bases in between. In DNA form, the CDR3 reads TGTGCCAGCAGTCGAATGGGGGGAGGCATCACAGATACGCAGTATTTT. Translation: CASSRMGGGITDTQYF.

The V and J genes are TRBV19 and TRBJ2-1; 7 bases align to TRBD1. The J segment lost 3 bases and the V segment lost 2 bases, leaving 7 bases of the junction unmatched. Germline CDR1 LNHDA, CDR2 SQIVND (reference sequence). This CDR3 is 16 amino acids long. In DNA form, the CDR3 reads TGTGCCAGTAGTATACTTAAGACAGGGAGCTACAATGAGCAGTTCTTC. Encoded protein: CASSILKTGSYNEQFF.

This clone was observed a single time. The chain has TRBV7-9 and TRBJ1-6; 7 bases line up with TRBD1. Per germline, CDR1 SEHNR and CDR2 FQNEAQ (reference sequence). The CDR3 contains 15 residues. The trim removed 4 bases at V and 5 bases at J, leaving 5 bases unmatched. In nucleotides, the CDR3 is TGTGCCAGCAGCTCGCGACAGGGAAATAATTCACCCCTCCACTTT. Translation gives CASSSRQGNNSPLHF.

This clone was observed a few times. The CDR3 region is CASSILAGYEQYF. CDR3 nucleotides: TGCGCCAGCAGTATACTAGCGGGTTACGAGCAGTACTTC. The J gene is TRBJ2-7, the V gene TRBV10-2, with 9 bases aligning to TRBD2. The CDR3 is 13 amino acids. The germline CDR1 and CDR2 sequences are WSHSY and SAAADI. Trimming took 5 bases from V and 4 from J; bases not matched to a gene: 3.

The rearrangement uses TRBV2 and TRBJ2-5; D might be TRBD1 (5 bases). Between the trimmed V and J ends, which lost 3 bases and 0 bases, there was a span of 11 bases. There are 15 residues in the CDR3. Germline V lookup: CDR1 SNHLY, CDR2 FYNNEI. The CDR3 nucleotides are TGTGCCAGCAGTGATACCGCAGGGTACCAAGAGACCCAGTACTTC. Translation gives CASSDTAGYQETQYF. Using reference TRBV2 and TRBJ2-5 for the parts outside the CDR3, the full variable domain is EPEVTQTPSHQVTQMGQEVILRCVPISNHLYFYWYRQILGQKVEFLVSFYNNEISEKSEIFDDQFSVERPDGSNFTLKIRSTKLEDSAMYFCASSDTAGYQETQYFGPGTRLLVL.

The genes are TRBV19 and TRBJ2-2, with 10 nucleotides matching TRBD2. V shed 3 bases and J 5 bases; nucleotides not matched to a gene: 15. This CDR3 spans 19 amino acids. From germline, CDR1 is LNHDA and CDR2 SQIVND (reference sequence). The CDR3 here is CASSMGLLAGLPKTGELFF. The CDR3 DNA reads as TGTGCCAGTAGTATGGGCTTACTAGCGGGGCTCCCCAAGACCGGGGAGCTGTTTTTT. The full variable domain, completed using reference TRBV19 and TRBJ2-2, is DGGITQSPKYLFRKEGQNVTLSCEQNLNHDAMYWYRQDPGQGLRLIYYSQIVNDFQKGDIAEGYSVSREKKESFPLTVTSAQKNPTAFYLCASSMGLLAGLPKTGELFFGEGSRLTVL.

The chain joins TRBV5-1 to TRBJ1-4; D gene uncertain. The V gene's germline CDR1 is SGHRS and CDR2 YFSETQ. V was cut by 0 bases and J by 12 bases, with 18 bases left in between. CDR3 length: 15 residues. The CDR3 DNA reads as TGCGCCAGCAGCTTGGGTTTTAGAGTTTCAACCCAACTGTTTTTT. Amino acid sequence: CASSLGFRVSTQLFF.

This clone was seen a few times. The chain joins TRBV30 to TRBJ2-7; D is possibly TRBD2 (7 bases). Trimming cost V 0 bases and J 4 bases, with 13 bases left between them. Germline CDR1 is GTSNPN and CDR2 is SVGIG (reference sequence). This CDR3 comprises 14 residues. The CDR3 DNA reads TGTGCCTGGAGTGTGGGGAGGGGGATATACGAGCAGTACTTC. Translated, it gives CAWSVGRGIYEQYF. Supplemented by reference TRBV30 and TRBJ2-7, the full variable domain reads SQTIHQWPATLVQPVGSPLSLECTVEGTSNPNLYWYRQAAGRGLQLLFYSVGIGQISSEVPQNLSASRPQDRQFILSSKKLLLSDSGFYLCAWSVGRGIYEQYFGPGTRLTVT.

This chain links TRBV2 with TRBJ1-1; a possible D gene is TRBD1 (5 bases). Trimming removed 5 bases from V and 10 bases from J, with 14 bases in between. This CDR3 contains 12 residues. Germline V gene lookup returns CDR1 SNHLY and CDR2 FYNNEI. CDR3 in amino acids: CASSSRQGGAFF. The CDR3 nucleotides are TGTGCCAGCAGTTCCAGGCAGGGAGGAGCTTTCTTT.

V gene TRBV19 combines with J gene TRBJ1-2, with D tentatively TRBD1 (5 bases). With 5 bases removed from V and 5 bases from J, the gap between germline ends came to 21 bases. The CDR3 runs to 16 residues. Per the germline V gene, CDR1 is LNHDA and CDR2 is SQIVND (reference sequence). The CDR3 bases are TGTGCCAGTAGTCTGACCGACGGCAGGGAAAGATATGGCTACACCTTC. Amino acid sequence: CASSLTDGRERYGYTF.

The V and J genes are TRBV3-1 (or the pseudogene TRBV3-2) and TRBJ2-3; 7 nucleotides agree with TRBD2. The CDR3 runs to 16 residues. V shed 3 bases and J 5 bases; nucleotides not matched to a gene: 11. The germline V gene has CDR1 LGHDT and CDR2 YNNKEL (reference sequence). In DNA, the CDR3 is TGTGCCAGCAGCCATCGCGGACTAGGGGCCGGAGATACGCAGTATTTT. Protein: CASSHRGLGAGDTQYF.

This clone was detected only a few times. This chain uses TRBV18 with TRBJ1-2; TRBD1 is a possible D gene (6 bases). V lost 3 bases to trimming and J lost 4 bases, with 27 bases between them. The germline gives CDR1 KGHSH, CDR2 LQKENI. The CDR3 has 19 residues. The DNA for the CDR3 is TGTGCCAGCTCACCGGAGATTAAGACAGGATACAACCTGTTCTATGGCTACACCTTC. Residues: CASSPEIKTGYNLFYGYTF.

The rearrangement uses TRBV29-1 and TRBJ2-7; D gene ambiguous. The germline V gene encodes CDR1 SQVTM and CDR2 ANQGSEA. The CDR3 loop spans 13 amino acids. The V end was cut by 7 bases, the J end by 3 bases, with 16 bases between. The CDR3 is CSATRSENYEQYF. Written as DNA, the CDR3 is TGCAGCGCCACCCGCAGCGAAAACTACGAGCAGTACTTC.

V is TRBV21-1 and J is TRBJ1-1. TRBV21-1 has pseudogene status. This CDR3 comprises 13 residues. Written as DNA, the CDR3 is TGTGCCAGCATCCCGGGGATCTTATTATCCGCTTTCTTT. Amino acid sequence: CASIPGILLSAFF.

The genes are TRBV7-9 and TRBJ2-1; 10 nucleotides align to TRBD2. The V gene end was trimmed by 0 bases and the J gene end by 13 bases; junction bases not matched to a gene: 15. Germline CDR1 is SEHNR and CDR2 is FQNEAQ (reference sequence). This CDR3 region has 17 residues. DNA for the CDR3: TGTGCCAGCAGCTTAGCGATCGGTGGAGGTACTAGCGGGATACAGTTCTTC. This encodes CASSLAIGGGTSGIQFF.

The V and J genes are TRBV6-5 and TRBJ1-1; D is perhaps TRBD1 (5 bases). CDR1 is MNHEY and CDR2 is SVGAGI in the germline V gene. Trimming removed 2 bases at V and 3 bases at J, with 16 bases between. This CDR3 contains 16 residues. CDR3 protein: CASSYEGVQSYTEAFF. For the CDR3, the DNA is TGTGCCAGCAGTTACGAAGGGGTACAGTCATACACTGAAGCTTTCTTT.

V and J are TRBV27 and TRBJ2-3, with a tentative D call TRBD1 (5 bases). The CDR3 sequence is 12 residues long. V lost 6 bases to trimming and J lost 3 bases, with 7 bases between them. Germline V gene data show CDR1 as MNHEY and CDR2 as SMNVEV (reference sequence). The CDR3 bases are TGTGCCAGCAGGACAGTGACAGATACGCAGTATTTT. As protein: CASRTVTDTQYF.

V gene TRBV9 combines with J gene TRBJ1-2, with D unresolved. The V end lost 3 bases, the J end lost 8 bases, and 5 bases lay between the germline ends. CDR1 SGDLS and CDR2 YYNGEE come from the germline V gene. The CDR3 covers 10 residues. This chain's CDR3 is CASSGGGYTF. CDR3 DNA: TGTGCCAGCAGCGGTGGCGGCTACACCTTC.

This clone was detected once. The chain links TRBV18 to TRBJ2-5; weak D call: TRBD1 (5 bases). V was clipped by 4 bases and J by 5 bases, with 11 bases between them. CDR1 and CDR2 from the germline V gene are KGHSH and LQKENI. The CDR3 extends over 13 amino acids. CDR3 bases: TGTGCCAGCTCACGGGGTCGACAGGAGACCCAGTACTTC. As protein: CASSRGRQETQYF. The full variable domain, rest sourced from reference TRBV18 and TRBJ2-5, is NAGVMQNPRHLVRRRGQEARLRCSPMKGHSHVYWYRQLPEEGLKFMVYLQKENIIDESGMPKERFSAEFPKEGPSILRIQQVVRGDSAAYFCASSRGRQETQYFGPGTRLLVL.

This clone was detected once. In DNA form, the CDR3 reads TGTGCCAGCAGCAAAGGGGGGACAGGGTTAAGAGGCTACACCTTC. Protein: CASSKGGTGLRGYTF. The chain recombines TRBV6-5 with TRBJ1-2; 9 bases map to TRBD1. Germline values: CDR1 MNHEY, CDR2 SVGAGI. The CDR3 consists of 15 residues. With V trimmed by 6 bases and J by 8 bases, 13 bases remained unmatched.

This clone was recorded a few times. The chain uses TRBV29-1 and TRBJ1-1; D uncertain. Germline CDR1 is SQVTM and CDR2 is ANQGSEA. The V end was cut by 3 bases, the J end by 4 bases, with 6 bases between. The CDR3 loop spans 11 amino acids. In nucleotides, the CDR3 is TGCAGCGTTGACCCCGGCACTGAAGCTTTCTTT. Residues: CSVDPGTEAFF.

This chain links TRBV9 with TRBJ2-1, with TRBD2 matching over 7 bases. The V gene end was trimmed by 4 bases and the J gene end by 8 bases; junction bases not matched to a gene: 9. This CDR3 region has 14 residues. The V gene's germline CDR1 is SGDLS and CDR2 YYNGEE. CDR3 sequence reads: CASSPRDYNDEQFF. The CDR3 bases are TGTGCCAGCAGCCCTCGGGACTACAACGATGAGCAGTTCTTC.

The chain recombines TRBV30 with TRBJ2-7; 13 nucleotides align to TRBD2. Germline V gene lookup returns CDR1 GTSNPN and CDR2 SVGIG (reference sequence). The CDR3 is 17 amino acids. The trim removed 2 bases at V and 6 bases at J, leaving 13 bases unmatched. The CDR3 sequence: CAWSSTRTSGSISEQYF. CDR3 nucleotide sequence: TGTGCCTGGAGTTCAACCAGGACTAGCGGGAGCATTAGCGAGCAGTACTTC.

There are a few counts of this clone. V and J are TRBV10-2 and TRBJ1-1, with 8 bases lining up with TRBD1. The V segment lost 7 bases and the J segment 4 bases; nucleotides outside the gene matches: 5. CDR3 size: 13 residues. The germline gives CDR1 WSHSY, CDR2 SAAADI. The CDR3 DNA follows: TGCGCCAGCAACCAACAGGGGGGCACTGAAGCTTTCTTT. Amino acids: CASNQQGGTEAFF.

The rearrangement uses TRBV7-9 and TRBJ2-3, with TRBD2 matching 15 bases. The germline V gene has CDR1 SEHNR and CDR2 FQNEAQ (reference sequence). The CDR3 has 17 residues. J was trimmed by 6 bases and V by 6 bases; bases with no gene match: 10. CDR3: CASSSGLAGGRADTQYF. Written as DNA, the CDR3 is TGTGCCAGCAGTTCGGGACTAGCGGGAGGCCGGGCCGATACGCAGTATTTT.

The J gene is TRBJ2-4, the V gene TRBV7-9, with D unresolved. Germline V CDR1 and CDR2: SEHNR, FQNEAQ (reference sequence). The CDR3 totals 15 residues. V was pared by 0 bases and J by 1 base, with 7 bases between. The CDR3 loop reads CASSLAQFAKNIQYF. In DNA, the CDR3 is TGTGCCAGCAGCTTAGCGCAGTTCGCCAAAAACATTCAGTACTTC.